This TCR beta chain emerged from a study of spatial heterogeneity in lung cancer. Study overall: More beta-chain than alpha-chain sequences were consistently detected.

Time point specified: blood at routine non-recurrence follow-up after resection. No cells were sorted before sequencing. The whole RNA sequenced was extracted from tumor, nontumor lung or frozen PBMC. Deletions cut 4 bases from V and 6 bases from J, with 10 bases between. The CDR3 runs 12 residues. Germline lookup yields CDR1 DFQATT and CDR2 SNEGSKA (reference sequence). Individually, TCR cDNA molecules were each labelled with a unique molecular identifier. In TCRdb, the 5' RACE reads were re-called with MiXCR into one record per CDR3 protein. The sample has around 110,000 distinct CDR3 sequences; 12% are singletons.

Sequencing was performed on PBMCs, taken at follow-up. The TCR comes from a male donor with early-stage non-small cell lung cancer. The gene calls are TRBV20-1 and TRBJ2-1, with TRBD2 as a possible D gene (6 bases). Here the CDR3 DNA reads TGCAGTGCTACCCTTAGCGGCAATGAGCAGTTCTTC. This codes for CSATLSGNEQFF.